A single sample gave rise to the 21 T cell receptor beta chains below, sequenced in a study of blood T cell repertoires in COVID-19. TCRdb keeps only in-frame clones here, not all; method: immunoSEQ multiplex PCR. The table shows hundreds of thousands of clones, with around 87% occurring only once. Sequenced input: PBMCs or T cells enriched from blood (not recorded which). These receptors all come from a woman younger than 35 with acute COVID-19.

This clone was seen once. V is TRBV28 and J is TRBJ1-5; the match to TRBD1 covers 9 bases. CDR3 length: 14 amino acids. The V segment lost 7 bases and the J segment 4 bases; nucleotides outside the gene matches: 5. Germline assignment: CDR1 MDHEN and CDR2 SYDVKM. The CDR3 sequence: CASKQGARNQPQHF. The CDR3 DNA reads TGTGCCAGCAAACAGGGGGCGCGGAATCAGCCCCAGCATTTT.

This chain connects TRBV28 to TRBJ1-5; D not certain. Trimming took 7 bases from V and 5 from J, leaving 12 bases between them. Germline loops: CDR1 MDHEN, CDR2 SYDVKM. The CDR3 has 13 amino acids. CDR3 region: CASNSPVDQPQHF. The CDR3 region has the DNA TGTGCCAGCAATTCCCCGGTTGATCAGCCCCAGCATTTT.

A single count supports this clone. This chain links TRBV28 with TRBJ2-2; 7 positions agree with TRBD2. The CDR3 runs 16 residues. CDR1 is MDHEN, CDR2 SYDVKM, per germline. With V trimmed by 3 bases and J by 3 bases, 7 bases remained unmatched. DNA for the CDR3: TGTGCCAGCAGTTTGGGCGGGAGTGGCGACACCGGGGAGCTGTTTTTT. Residues: CASSLGGSGDTGELFF.

V and J are TRBV9 and TRBJ2-1; 9 bases match TRBD2. The CDR3 extends over 16 amino acids. J gave up 7 bases and V 0 bases, and 8 bases lay outside the gene matches. CDR1 and CDR2 from the germline V gene are SGDLS and YYNGEE. For the CDR3, the DNA is TGTGCCAGCAGCGTAGTTACTAGCGGGTTCGGAAATGAGCAGTTCTTC. Its translation: CASSVVTSGFGNEQFF. Filled out from reference TRBV9 and TRBJ2-1, the complete variable domain reads DSGVTQTPKHLITATGQRVTLRCSPRSGDLSVYWYQQSLDQGLQFLIQYYNGEERAKGNILERFSAQQFPDLHSELNLSSLELGDSALYFCASSVVTSGFGNEQFFGPGTRLTVL.

This chain connects TRBV5-1 to TRBJ2-3, with 9 bases fitting TRBD2. The junction had 6 bases not matched to a gene; V was cut back by 5 bases and J by 2 bases. Germline V gene sequence: CDR1 SGHRS, CDR2 YFSETQ. This CDR3 spans 15 amino acids. The CDR3 nucleotides are TGCGCCAGCAGAATACTAGCGGGCTTCACAGATACGCAGTATTTT. As protein: CASRILAGFTDTQYF.

The genes are TRBV6-4 and TRBJ1-2, with D possibly being TRBD1 (5 bases). The CDR3 consists of 13 residues. CDR1 MRHNA and CDR2 SNTAGT come from the germline V gene. Trimming left V 9 bases short and J 3 bases short, with 14 bases between. Here the CDR3 DNA reads TGTGCCAGTCCGAAGGGGCCGGACTATGGCTACACCTTC. It is translated as CASPKGPDYGYTF.

This chain joins TRBV3-1 (or the pseudogene TRBV3-2) and TRBJ2-1; maybe TRBD2 (6 bases). The V end was cut by 3 bases, the J end by 7 bases, with 19 bases between. Germline V gives CDR1 LGHDT, CDR2 YNNKEL (reference sequence). CDR3 length equals 16 residues. The CDR3 loop is CASSHGWASDSNEQFF. DNA for the CDR3: TGTGCCAGCAGCCACGGGTGGGCTAGCGACAGTAATGAGCAGTTCTTC.

The chain joins TRBV28 to TRBJ1-1; tentative D call: TRBD1 (6 bases). V was cut by 5 bases and J by 3 bases, with 13 bases left in between. Germline V gives CDR1 MDHEN, CDR2 SYDVKM. The CDR3 consists of 14 residues. CDR3 DNA sequence: TGTGCCAGCAGTCGGGATACAGGGTACACTGAAGCTTTCTTT. Its protein product is CASSRDTGYTEAFF. The complete variable domain, with remaining parts taken from reference TRBV28 and TRBJ1-1, reads DVKVTQSSRYLVKRTGEKVFLECVQDMDHENMFWYRQDPGLGLRLIYFSYDVKMKEKGDIPEGYSVSREKKERFSLILESASTNQTSMYLCASSRDTGYTEAFFGQGTRLTVV.

Only one count was recorded for this clone. At one boundary the junction diverges from the germline segment, which might be a read error. The chain uses TRBV28 and TRBJ2-7; D is possibly TRBD2 (5 bases). CDR1 is MDHEN and CDR2 is SYDVKM in the germline V gene. The CDR3 totals 12 residues. The CDR3, as DNA: TGTGCCAGCAGGCGAAAGACTGGCCCAGCGGACTTC. It is translated as CASRRKTGPADF.

This rearrangement joins TRBV28 to TRBJ1-5; no clear D. Per the germline V gene, CDR1 is MDHEN and CDR2 is SYDVKM. V lost 5 bases, J lost 2 bases, and 10 bases lay in between. This CDR3 is built from 14 residues. CDR3 sequence: CASSDPGGNQPQHF. CDR3 sequence (DNA): TGTGCCAGCAGTGACCCGGGTGGCAATCAGCCCCAGCATTTT.

J is TRBJ1-1 and V is TRBV18, with unresolved D. V was cut by 5 bases and J by 3 bases, with 10 bases left in between. Looked up from germline, CDR1 is KGHSH and CDR2 is LQKENI. This CDR3 region has 13 residues. The CDR3 region has the DNA TGTGCCAGCTCATCGTCCGGGGACACTGAAGCTTTCTTT. Translating it yields CASSSSGDTEAFF.

This clone was observed a few times. The V gene is TRBV5-1, the J gene TRBJ2-5, with D perhaps TRBD2 (6 bases). Germline V gene sequence: CDR1 SGHRS, CDR2 YFSETQ. The CDR3 has 14 residues. With 2 bases removed from V and 5 bases from J, the gap between germline ends came to 13 bases. DNA of the CDR3: TGCGCCAGCAGCTTACGACTGGAGGGGGAGACCCAGTACTTC. Translating gives CASSLRLEGETQYF. The full variable domain, with the rest looked up from reference TRBV5-1 and TRBJ2-5, is KAGVTQTPRYLIKTRGQQVTLSCSPISGHRSVSWYQQTPGQGLQFLFEYFSETQRNKGNFPGRFSGRQFSNSRSEMNVSTLELGDSALYLCASSLRLEGETQYFGPGTRLLVL.

This chain uses TRBV19 with TRBJ1-3; 7 bases fit TRBD1. CDR3 size: 13 residues. Losses at the gene ends were 5 bases for V and 7 bases for J; bases not matched to a gene: 5. Germline values: CDR1 LNHDA, CDR2 SQIVND (reference sequence). CDR3 coding DNA: TGTGCCAGTAGTTTACGACAGGGCAACACCATATATTTT. Translated, it gives CASSLRQGNTIYF. The complete variable domain, with remaining parts taken from reference TRBV19 and TRBJ1-3, reads DGGITQSPKYLFRKEGQNVTLSCEQNLNHDAMYWYRQDPGQGLRLIYYSQIVNDFQKGDIAEGYSVSREKKESFPLTVTSAQKNPTAFYLCASSLRQGNTIYFGEGSWLTVV.

V and J are TRBV10-2 and TRBJ2-5; D possibly corresponds to TRBD2 (5 bases). The V end lost 3 bases, the J end lost 5 bases, and 16 bases lay between the germline ends. Per germline, CDR1 WSHSY and CDR2 SAAADI. The CDR3 extends over 15 amino acids. The CDR3, as DNA: TGCGCCAGCAGTGATGGTCGGCGGGCCGGCGAGACCCAGTACTTC. This sequence encodes CASSDGRRAGETQYF.

The rearrangement joins TRBV25-1 to TRBJ2-7, with 7 positions matching TRBD2. After removal of 0 bases from V and 0 bases from J, the junction contained 2 bases not matched to a gene. The germline CDR1 and CDR2 sequences are MGHDK and SYGVNS. This CDR3 is 15 amino acids long. In DNA form, the CDR3 reads TGTGCCAGCAGTGAATATGGGACTACCTCCTACGAGCAGTACTTC. This gives the protein CASSEYGTTSYEQYF.

This clone was seen a handful of times. The gene calls are TRBV30 and TRBJ1-2, with 9 positions matching TRBD1. The J segment lost 3 bases and the V segment lost 7 bases, leaving 3 bases of the junction unmatched. Germline-derived CDR1 and CDR2 are GTSNPN and SVGIG (reference sequence). This CDR3 has 12 amino acids. As DNA, the CDR3 is TGTGCCTCTCGGACAGGGGACTATGGCTACACCTTC. Amino acid sequence: CASRTGDYGYTF.

This clone was seen more than once but under ten times. The rearrangement uses TRBV7-6 and TRBJ1-6, with TRBD1 identical over 7 bases. The CDR3 consists of 15 residues. V trimming: 5 bases; J trimming: 6 bases; junction bases outside the gene matches: 7. The germline V gene has CDR1 SGHVS and CDR2 FNYEAQ. CDR3 DNA: TGTGCCAGCAGCCTCGGGACAGCCGTTAATTCACCCCTCCACTTT. This translates into CASSLGTAVNSPLHF. Full variable domain (missing parts from reference TRBV7-6 and TRBJ1-6): GAGVSQSPRYKVTKRGQDVALRCDPISGHVSLYWYRQALGQGPEFLTYFNYEAQQDKSGLPNDRFSAERPEGSISTLTIQRTEQRDSAMYRCASSLGTAVNSPLHFGNGTRLTVT.

V and J are TRBV6-6 and TRBJ1-5; D uncertain. Germline CDR1 reads MNHNY; CDR2 reads SVGAGI (reference sequence). Trimming took 0 bases from V and 2 from J, leaving 11 bases between them. The CDR3 consists of 16 residues. The CDR3 loop is CASSYSTSQRNQPQHF. CDR3 sequence (DNA): TGTGCCAGCAGTTACTCGACGTCACAGCGCAATCAGCCCCAGCATTTT.

This chain connects TRBV5-1 to TRBJ1-3; 7 bases align to TRBD1. The germline V gene encodes CDR1 SGHRS and CDR2 YFSETQ. V trimming: 0 bases; J trimming: 2 bases; junction bases outside the gene matches: 2. The CDR3 has 15 residues. Here the CDR3 reads CASSLEGAPGNTIYF. CDR3 in DNA: TGCGCCAGCAGCTTGGAGGGGGCGCCTGGAAACACCATATATTTT.

The chain has TRBV6-5 and TRBJ2-5, with TRBD1 as a possible D gene (5 bases). The germline V gene has CDR1 MNHEY and CDR2 SVGAGI. CDR3 length equals 13 residues. The V end was cut by 7 bases, the J end by 2 bases, with 11 bases between. CDR3: CASIRTYQETQYF. As DNA, the CDR3 is TGTGCCAGCATCCGGACATATCAAGAGACCCAGTACTTC.

J is TRBJ2-1 and V is TRBV27; 7 nucleotides line up with TRBD2. Germline V gives CDR1 MNHEY, CDR2 SMNVEV (reference sequence). CDR3 length equals 16 residues. V shed 4 bases, J shed 6 bases, and the junction held 12 bases outside the gene matches. CDR3: CASSSLGAGVFNEQFF. Here the CDR3 DNA reads TGTGCCAGCAGTTCCCTAGGGGCGGGAGTGTTCAATGAGCAGTTCTTC.